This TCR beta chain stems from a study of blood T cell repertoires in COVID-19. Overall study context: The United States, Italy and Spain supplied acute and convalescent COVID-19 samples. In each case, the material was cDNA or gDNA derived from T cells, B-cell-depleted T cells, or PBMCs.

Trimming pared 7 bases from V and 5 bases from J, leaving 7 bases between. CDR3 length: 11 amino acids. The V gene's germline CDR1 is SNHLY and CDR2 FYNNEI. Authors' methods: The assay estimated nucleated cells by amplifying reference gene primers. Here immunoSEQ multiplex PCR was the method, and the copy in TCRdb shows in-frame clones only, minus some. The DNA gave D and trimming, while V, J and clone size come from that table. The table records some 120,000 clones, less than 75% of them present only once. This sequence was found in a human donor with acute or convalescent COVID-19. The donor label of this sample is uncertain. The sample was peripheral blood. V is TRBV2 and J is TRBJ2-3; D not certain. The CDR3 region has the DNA TGTGCCAGCACCTCCGGAGATACGCAGTATTTT. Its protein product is CASTSGDTQYF.